This is a list of T cell receptor beta chains from one sample in a study of blood T cells in healthy people across ages. TCRdb re-derived calls from the 5' RACE reads in MiXCR, one entry per CDR3 protein. The sample lists approximately 800,000 distinct CDR3 sequences; 58% were seen once. The sample taken for sequencing was blood. Source of these receptors: a man aged 30-40 years in good health. The CDR3 runs from the conserved cysteine through the conserved F or W. The D gene is left open where the match is weak. Clone size is stated in some rows and not others, as once, few, many or a class when expanded.

d_call j_call v_call clone_size cdr3_nt cdr3_aa
- TRBJ2-5 TRBV10-3 many TGTGCCATCAGGGCAGACAATCAAGAGACCCAGTACTTC CAIRADNQETQYF
- TRBJ1-1 TRBV7-2 - TGTGCCAGCAGCTCTATGGGGCTGAACACTGAAGCTTTCTTT CASSSMGLNTEAFF
TRBD2 TRBJ2-5 TRBV4-2 - TGTGCCAGCAGCCAAGTCTTCCGCTCGACTAGCGAGTTGGGGGAGCAGTACTTC CASSQVFRSTSELGEQYF
- TRBJ1-4 TRBV7-9 - TGTGCCAGCAGCTTACCTCCGACAGCAACTAATGAAAAACTGTTTTTT CASSLPPTATNEKLFF
- TRBJ2-7 TRBV2 - TGTGCCAGCAGTGAAGCTGTGGGGCAGTCGAGACCCGAGCAGTACTTC CASSEAVGQSRPEQYF
- TRBJ2-3 TRBV24-1 - TGTGCCACCAGTGAATCAGGGAGGAGAACGCAGTATTTT CATSESGRRTQYF
- TRBJ1-2 TRBV20-1 - TGCAGTGCTAGAAACCTGGGACCATCCCCGATACACACTGGCTACACCTTC CSARNLGPSPIHTGYTF
- TRBJ2-6 TRBV7-2 - TGTGCCAGCAGCTGGGAACTGACGGCTGGGGCCAACGTCCTGACTTTC CASSWELTAGANVLTF
- TRBJ2-4 TRBV19 - TGTGCCAGTATGGGCCGAAACATAGCCAAAAACATTCAGTACTTC CASMGRNIAKNIQYF
- TRBJ2-1 TRBV9 few TGTGCCAGCAGCCCGTACCAGGGGGAGCAGTTCTTC CASSPYQGEQFF